These 8 T cell receptor beta chains originate from one sample sequenced in a study of blood T cells in healthy people across ages. A second PCR of 7 to 11 cycles used a sample-barcoded 5' primer and a J-beta primer mix. TCRdb processed the 5' RACE reads anew with MiXCR; each CDR3 protein has one entry. The sample carries hundreds of thousands of distinct CDR3 sequences, 40% to 45% recorded once. The sample was blood. The receptor source for this set is an older woman in good health.

The chain carries TRBV12-3 or TRBV12-4 and TRBJ1-3; TRBD1 agrees at 9 bases. This CDR3 comprises 16 residues. Unmatched junction bases numbered 7, after V lost 6 bases and J lost 1 base. CDR3 coding DNA: TGTGCCAGCAGCAGGGACAGGGTCTTTTCTGGAAACACCATATATTTT. As protein: CASSRDRVFSGNTIYF.

The rearrangement joins TRBV12-3 or TRBV12-4 to TRBJ2-3, with TRBD2 matching over 9 bases. This CDR3 has 15 residues. Trimming took 6 bases from V and 7 from J; bases not matched to a gene: 11. CDR3 region: CASSPLAGVSHTQYF. CDR3 in DNA: TGTGCCAGCAGCCCATTAGCGGGAGTGTCTCATACGCAGTATTTT.

This clonotype came up once. The chain links TRBV2 to TRBJ2-2, with D perhaps matching TRBD1 or TRBD2 (5 bases each). In germline, CDR1 is SNHLY, CDR2 FYNNEI. This CDR3 spans 14 amino acids. V lost 7 bases to trimming and J lost 4 bases, with 13 bases between them. Here the CDR3 DNA reads TGTGCCAGCATTAACGGGGCTCCCACCGGGGAGCTGTTTTTT. Residues: CASINGAPTGELFF.

The V call is TRBV28, the J call TRBJ2-6, with D possibly being TRBD1 or TRBD2 (5 bases each). Germline V gives CDR1 MDHEN, CDR2 SYDVKM. V dropped 8 bases and J dropped 9 bases, with 17 bases sitting between them. CDR3 length equals 14 residues. DNA of the CDR3: TGTGCCAGCTTGTCCGCCGGGACGGACAACGTCCTGACTTTC. Its translation: CASLSAGTDNVLTF.

Only a few counts were recorded for this clonotype. The chain links TRBV7-3 to TRBJ2-3; 7 nucleotides agree with TRBD2. This CDR3 comprises 15 residues. Losses at the gene ends were 5 bases for V and 9 bases for J; bases not matched to a gene: 14. Germline CDR1 SGHTA, CDR2 FQGTGA. In DNA form, the CDR3 reads TGTGCCAGCAGCCCAAGTAGCGGTTCGGGAGGAACGCAGTATTTT. As protein: CASSPSSGSGGTQYF.

Here the CDR3 reads CASGGQAKNIQYF. The CDR3 DNA reads TGTGCCAGCGGGGGACAGGCCAAAAACATTCAGTACTTC. The chain has TRBV2 and TRBJ2-4, with 7 nucleotides matching TRBD1. The germline gives CDR1 SNHLY, CDR2 FYNNEI. Germline trimming cut 8 bases from V and 1 base from J; bases unmatched to any gene: 2. The CDR3 totals 13 residues.

The genes are TRBV3-1 and TRBJ2-1; TRBD1 matches 7 bases. Germline values: CDR1 LGHDT, CDR2 YNNKEL (reference sequence). CDR3 length equals 14 residues. Germline trimming cut 6 bases from V and 5 bases from J; bases unmatched to any gene: 7. CDR3: CASSWDSINNEQFF. Here the CDR3 DNA reads TGTGCCAGCAGTTGGGACAGCATCAACAATGAGCAGTTCTTC.

A single count supports this clonotype. V gene TRBV5-1 combines with J gene TRBJ1-2; 8 bases agree with TRBD1. The V gene end was trimmed by 0 bases and the J gene end by 1 base; junction bases not matched to a gene: 2. From germline, CDR1 is SGHRS and CDR2 YFSETQ. The CDR3 totals 15 residues. The CDR3 DNA sequence: TGCGCCAGCAGCTTGGCGACAGGGGTTAACTATGGCTACACCTTC. Encoded protein: CASSLATGVNYGYTF. The variable domain in full, with the rest retrieved from reference TRBV5-1 and TRBJ1-2, is KAGVTQTPRYLIKTRGQQVTLSCSPISGHRSVSWYQQTPGQGLQFLFEYFSETQRNKGNFPGRFSGRQFSNSRSEMNVSTLELGDSALYLCASSLATGVNYGYTFGSGTRLTVV.